The 27 T cell receptor beta chains below come from one sample, sequenced in a study of blood T cell repertoires in COVID-19. Sequencing used immunoSEQ multiplex PCR; TCRdb keeps in-frame clones, though not all of them. The profile shows approximately 53,000 clones, roughly 82% of them singletons. Sequencing was performed on peripheral blood. The receptors stem from a woman in her sixties or seventies with acute or convalescent COVID-19.

The chain combines TRBV6-5 with TRBJ2-2; 10 bases map to TRBD1. The CDR3 spans 14 residues. Germline V gene data show CDR1 as MNHEY and CDR2 as SVGAGI. Unmatched junction bases numbered 6, after V lost 10 bases and J lost 4 bases. CDR3 DNA sequence: TGTGCCACCTCTGGGACAGGGGTCACCGGGGAGCTGTTTTTT. Translating gives CATSGTGVTGELFF.

The chain is built from TRBV9 and TRBJ2-7, with 8 nucleotides matching TRBD1. The V gene's germline CDR1 is SGDLS and CDR2 YYNGEE. With V trimmed by 4 bases and J by 2 bases, 5 bases remained unmatched. The CDR3 contains 14 residues. The CDR3 region is CASSPGQGAYEQYF. The CDR3 bases are TGTGCCAGCAGCCCCGGACAGGGTGCCTACGAGCAGTACTTC.

The V call is TRBV7-8, the J call TRBJ1-4, with D maybe TRBD1 (6 bases). Germline CDR1 SGHVS, CDR2 FQNEAQ. The CDR3 sequence is 12 residues long. V dropped 4 bases and J dropped 8 bases, with 8 bases sitting between them. DNA for the CDR3: TGTGCCAGCAGCTCGACAGGAGAAAAACTGTTTTTT. Amino acids: CASSSTGEKLFF.

This chain connects TRBV6-1 to TRBJ2-7; 8 nucleotides align to TRBD1. The CDR3 consists of 14 residues. The ends lost 3 bases at V and 7 bases at J; junction bases unmatched: 8. Per the germline V gene, CDR1 is MNHNS and CDR2 is SASEGT. DNA of the CDR3: TGTGCCAGCAGTGAGATAGACAGGGGTAAAGAGCAGTACTTC. Translating gives CASSEIDRGKEQYF.

This chain links TRBV3-1 (or the pseudogene TRBV3-2) with TRBJ1-3; 8 positions agree with TRBD1. V shed 3 bases and J 4 bases; nucleotides not matched to a gene: 5. The CDR3 has 15 residues. Germline assignment: CDR1 LGHDT and CDR2 YNNKEL (reference sequence). CDR3 sequence: CASSQQGAAGNTIYF. As DNA, the CDR3 is TGTGCCAGCAGCCAGCAGGGGGCCGCCGGAAACACCATATATTTT.

This chain connects TRBV6-5 to TRBJ1-6, with unresolved D. V dropped 6 bases and J dropped 7 bases, with 10 bases sitting between them. Germline V CDR1 and CDR2: MNHEY, SVGAGI. The CDR3 covers 13 residues. The DNA for the CDR3 is TGTGCCAGCAGCCAGACCAGGAATTCACCCCTCCACTTT. Amino acid sequence: CASSQTRNSPLHF.

The chain recombines TRBV7-8 with TRBJ2-7; 10 nucleotides align to TRBD1. The CDR3 is made up of 19 amino acids. V lost 1 base and J lost 0; bases outside the gene matches: 12. In germline, CDR1 is SGHVS, CDR2 FQNEAQ. CDR3 in amino acids: CASSLEPGTGELSSYEQYF. The CDR3 DNA reads TGTGCCAGCAGCTTAGAGCCCGGGACAGGGGAACTGAGCTCCTACGAGCAGTACTTC.

The chain carries TRBV18 and TRBJ1-4; D ambiguous. The CDR3 has 13 amino acids. Germline V CDR1 and CDR2: KGHSH, LQKENI. The V and J ends lost 2 bases and 7 bases respectively, with 8 bases between them. CDR3 DNA: TGTGCCAGCTCACCAGGCGAGGGTGAAAAACTGTTTTTT. Protein: CASSPGEGEKLFF.

The V gene is TRBV5-1, the J gene TRBJ2-7, with 9 bases that match TRBD1. The J segment lost 6 bases and the V segment lost 4 bases, leaving 8 bases of the junction unmatched. CDR1 and CDR2 from the germline V gene are SGHRS and YFSETQ. The CDR3 has 14 amino acids. The CDR3 loop reads CASSGRDRESEQYF. As DNA, the CDR3 is TGCGCCAGCAGCGGAAGGGACAGGGAATCCGAGCAGTACTTC.

V is TRBV6-1 and J is TRBJ2-2; 8 positions agree with TRBD1. Germline V gene data show CDR1 as MNHNS and CDR2 as SASEGT. V shed 4 bases and J 4 bases; nucleotides not matched to a gene: 8. The CDR3 has 16 residues. This CDR3 reads CASSARTGFATGELFF. As DNA, the CDR3 is TGTGCCAGCAGTGCGAGGACAGGGTTTGCCACCGGGGAGCTGTTTTTT.

The chain has TRBV18 and TRBJ2-3; possibly TRBD2 for D (5 bases). The CDR3 is 15 residues long. V lost 6 bases and J 1 base, leaving 14 bases between the germline ends. Germline V gives CDR1 KGHSH, CDR2 LQKENI. The CDR3 nucleotides are TGTGCCAGCTCTATCTCCGCCGGGGGCACAGATACGCAGTATTTT. It specifies CASSISAGGTDTQYF.

The chain uses TRBV5-8 and TRBJ1-1; 7 nucleotides line up with TRBD1. V gave up 0 bases and J gave up 11 bases; unmatched junction bases: 10. CDR1 SGHTS and CDR2 YDEGEE come from the germline V gene. The CDR3 is 14 residues long. CDR3 sequence reads: CASSLALAGGMAFF. CDR3 nucleotide sequence: TGTGCCAGCAGCTTGGCGTTGGCAGGGGGTATGGCTTTCTTT. The full variable domain, with the rest looked up from reference TRBV5-8 and TRBJ1-1, is EAGVTQSPTHLIKTRGQQATLRCSPISGHTSVYWYQQALGLGLQFLLWYDEGEERNRGNFPPRFSGRQFPNYSSELNVNALELEDSALYLCASSLALAGGMAFFGQGTRLTVV.

The CDR3 spells CAITGGQGYGYTF. The DNA of the CDR3 is TGTGCCATCACGGGGGGGCAGGGCTATGGCTACACCTTC. V is TRBV10-3 and J is TRBJ1-2; a possible D gene is TRBD1 (6 bases). Trimming took 7 bases from V and 4 from J, leaving 13 bases between them. From germline, CDR1 is ENHRY and CDR2 SYGVKD. The CDR3 has 13 amino acids.

V gene TRBV27 combines with J gene TRBJ1-5, with 8 bases fitting TRBD1. The germline CDR1 and CDR2 sequences are MNHEY and SMNVEV (reference sequence). The CDR3 is made up of 14 amino acids. V shed 7 bases and J 6 bases; nucleotides not matched to a gene: 8. In DNA, the CDR3 is TGTGCCAGCAATGGACAGGGAAATGGTCAGCCCCAGCATTTT. It specifies CASNGQGNGQPQHF.

This CDR3 is CASSPVGSSNQPQHF. CDR3 DNA: TGTGCCAGCTCACCAGTTGGCAGTAGCAATCAGCCCCAGCATTTT. This chain connects TRBV18 to TRBJ1-5, with D unresolved. CDR1 KGHSH and CDR2 LQKENI come from the germline V gene. This CDR3 is built from 15 residues. V was cut by 2 bases and J by 0 bases, with 8 bases left in between.

V usage is TRBV7-8 and J usage is TRBJ2-3, with 7 bases fitting TRBD2. Looked up from germline, CDR1 is SGHVS and CDR2 is FQNEAQ. V lost 0 bases and J lost 8; bases outside the gene matches: 8. This CDR3 has 15 residues. The CDR3 DNA sequence: TGTGCCAGCAGCTTAGCGGGGGGGACCCCGGTTACGCAGTATTTT. Amino acids: CASSLAGGTPVTQYF.

The chain links TRBV27 to TRBJ1-5, with 9 bases aligning to TRBD1. The germline V gene has CDR1 MNHEY and CDR2 SMNVEV (reference sequence). The V and J ends lost 6 bases and 5 bases, in that order; junction bases with no gene match: 8. The CDR3 length is 15 residues. The CDR3 nucleotides are TGTGCCAGCAGGGCCGGGACAGGGAAGTATCAGCCCCAGCATTTT. Residues: CASRAGTGKYQPQHF.

The chain carries TRBV6-5 and TRBJ2-2, with TRBD1 matching over 8 bases. CDR1 is MNHEY, CDR2 SVGAGI, per germline. This CDR3 has 15 residues. V lost 6 bases to trimming and J lost 3 bases; unmatched junction nucleotides: 6. CDR3 in amino acids: CASSPDRADTGELFF. CDR3 DNA sequence: TGTGCCAGCAGCCCGGACAGGGCGGACACCGGGGAGCTGTTTTTT.

The chain combines TRBV3-1 (or the pseudogene TRBV3-2) with TRBJ1-2; perhaps TRBD1 as D (6 bases). The CDR3 totals 18 residues. The V gene's germline CDR1 is LGHDT and CDR2 YNNKEL (reference sequence). Trimming stripped 0 bases from V and 4 bases from J, with 21 bases between. This CDR3 reads CASSQDRGGAPFGYGYTF. The CDR3 DNA reads as TGTGCCAGCAGCCAAGATAGGGGGGGAGCTCCTTTTGGCTATGGCTACACCTTC.

The V gene is TRBV2, the J gene TRBJ2-7, with 11 bases that match TRBD2. This CDR3 has 13 amino acids. The junction had 6 bases not matched to a gene; V was cut back by 11 bases and J by 3 bases. Germline-derived CDR1 and CDR2 are SNHLY and FYNNEI. The CDR3 DNA sequence: TGTGCCGGAAGACTAGCGGGGATCTACGAGCAGTACTTC. It encodes CAGRLAGIYEQYF.

This chain links TRBV2 with TRBJ1-1, with TRBD1 matching over 9 bases. There are 16 residues in the CDR3. Germline V lookup: CDR1 SNHLY, CDR2 FYNNEI. V dropped 4 bases and J dropped 2; count of bases not matched to a gene: 8. The DNA of the CDR3 is TGTGCCAGCAGTGCCGGGACAGGGCGCCGAAACACTGAAGCTTTCTTT. This sequence encodes CASSAGTGRRNTEAFF.

J is TRBJ1-1 and V is TRBV12-3 or TRBV12-4; D remains ambiguous. This CDR3 is built from 12 residues. With 6 bases removed from V and 4 bases from J, the gap between germline ends came to 9 bases. CDR3 region: CASSRGGTEAFF. The DNA of the CDR3 is TGTGCCAGCAGCCGCGGCGGCACTGAAGCTTTCTTT.

The table lists this clone with a count of one. The V gene is TRBV19, the J gene TRBJ2-1; TRBD1 aligns across 8 bases. V shed 6 bases, J shed 7 bases, and the junction held 11 bases outside the gene matches. The germline gives CDR1 LNHDA, CDR2 SQIVND (reference sequence). The CDR3 contains 15 residues. DNA of the CDR3: TGTGCCAGTAGCTCACCCGGGACAGGAGTTAATGAGCAGTTCTTC. Encoded protein: CASSSPGTGVNEQFF.

The chain uses TRBV11-2 and TRBJ1-1; 7 bases are shared with TRBD1. Germline CDR1 reads SGHAT; CDR2 reads FQNNGV. The CDR3 loop spans 14 amino acids. V was pared by 4 bases and J by 6 bases, with 8 bases of the junction left unmatched. This CDR3 reads CASSSPRTGPEAFF. The CDR3 nucleotides read TGTGCCAGCAGCTCGCCCCGGACAGGTCCTGAAGCTTTCTTT.

The chain uses TRBV4-3 and TRBJ2-7; unclear D gene. Looked up from germline, CDR1 is LGHNA and CDR2 is YSLEER. The CDR3 sequence is 13 residues long. Trimming took 1 base from V and 6 from J, leaving 10 bases between them. The CDR3 loop is CASSQGLEVEQYF. DNA of the CDR3: TGCGCCAGCAGCCAAGGGCTCGAGGTCGAGCAGTACTTC.

The rearrangement uses TRBV7-8 and TRBJ2-1, with D perhaps TRBD1 (5 bases). Looked up from germline, CDR1 is SGHVS and CDR2 is FQNEAQ. The ends were cut back, 1 base at V and 2 bases at J, with 9 bases in the middle. The CDR3 is made up of 15 amino acids. CDR3 amino acids: CASSLGQGPYNEQFF. CDR3 coding DNA: TGTGCCAGCAGCTTAGGCCAGGGTCCCTACAATGAGCAGTTCTTC. The whole variable domain, remainder taken from reference TRBV7-8 and TRBJ2-1, is GAGVSQSPRYKVAKRGQDVALRCDPISGHVSLFWYQQALGQGPEFLTYFQNEAQLDKSGLPSDRFFAERPEGSVSTLKIQRTQQEDSAVYLCASSLGQGPYNEQFFGPGTRLTVL.

The V and J genes are TRBV27 and TRBJ2-3, with TRBD2 matching over 11 bases. This CDR3 region has 17 residues. V lost 1 base, J lost 6 bases, and 9 bases stayed unmatched. CDR1 MNHEY and CDR2 SMNVEV come from the germline V gene (reference sequence). CDR3 nucleotides: TGTGCCAGCAGTTTATTGGGGGCTAGCGGGGGGTTCGATACGCAGTATTTT. Translation: CASSLLGASGGFDTQYF.